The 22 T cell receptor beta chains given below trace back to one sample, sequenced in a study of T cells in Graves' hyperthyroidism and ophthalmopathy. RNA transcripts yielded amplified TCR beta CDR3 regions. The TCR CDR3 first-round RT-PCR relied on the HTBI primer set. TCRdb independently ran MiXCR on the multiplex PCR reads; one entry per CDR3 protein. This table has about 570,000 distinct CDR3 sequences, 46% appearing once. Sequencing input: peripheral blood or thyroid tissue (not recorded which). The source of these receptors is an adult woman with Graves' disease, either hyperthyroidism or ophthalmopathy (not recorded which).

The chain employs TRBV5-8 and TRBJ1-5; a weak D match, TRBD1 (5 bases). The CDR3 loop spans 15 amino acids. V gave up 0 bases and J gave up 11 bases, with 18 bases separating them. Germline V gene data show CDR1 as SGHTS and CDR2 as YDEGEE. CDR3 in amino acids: CASSLGSGTGETQHF. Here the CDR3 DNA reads TGTGCCAGCAGCTTGGGTAGCGGGACGGGAGAGACCCAGCATTTT. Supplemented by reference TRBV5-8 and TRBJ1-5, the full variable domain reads EAGVTQSPTHLIKTRGQQATLRCSPISGHTSVYWYQQALGLGLQFLLWYDEGEERNRGNFPPRFSGRQFPNYSSELNVNALELEDSALYLCASSLGSGTGETQHFGDGTRLSIL.

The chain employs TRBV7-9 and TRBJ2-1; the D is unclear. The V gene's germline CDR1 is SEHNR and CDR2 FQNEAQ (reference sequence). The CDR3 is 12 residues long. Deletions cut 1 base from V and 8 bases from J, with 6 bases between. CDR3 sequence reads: CASSLVRDEQFF. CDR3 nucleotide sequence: TGTGCCAGCAGCTTAGTGCGCGATGAGCAGTTCTTC.

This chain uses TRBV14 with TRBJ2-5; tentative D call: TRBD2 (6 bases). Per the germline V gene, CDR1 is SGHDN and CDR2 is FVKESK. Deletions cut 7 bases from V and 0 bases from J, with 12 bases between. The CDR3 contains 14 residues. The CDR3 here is CASTRGLYQETQYF. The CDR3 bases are TGTGCCAGCACCCGGGGACTTTACCAAGAGACCCAGTACTTC.

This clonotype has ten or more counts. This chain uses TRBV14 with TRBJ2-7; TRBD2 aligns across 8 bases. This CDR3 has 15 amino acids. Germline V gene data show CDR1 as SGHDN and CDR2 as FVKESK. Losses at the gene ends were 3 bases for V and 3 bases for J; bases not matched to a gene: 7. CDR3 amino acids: CASSQNPAGVYEQYF. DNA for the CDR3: TGTGCCAGCAGCCAGAACCCAGCGGGAGTCTACGAGCAGTACTTC.

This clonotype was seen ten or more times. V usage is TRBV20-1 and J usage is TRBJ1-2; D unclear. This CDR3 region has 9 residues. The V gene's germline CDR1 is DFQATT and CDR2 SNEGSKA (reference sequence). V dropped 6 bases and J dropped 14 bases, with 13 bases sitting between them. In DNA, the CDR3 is TGCAGTGCAGCCCGGGAGCTAACCTTC. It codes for CSAARELTF.

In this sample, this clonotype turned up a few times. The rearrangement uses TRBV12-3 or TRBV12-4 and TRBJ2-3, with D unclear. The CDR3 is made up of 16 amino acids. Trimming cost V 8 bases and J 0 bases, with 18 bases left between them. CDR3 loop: CASLRTPRRSTDTQYF. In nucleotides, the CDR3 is TGTGCCAGCCTACGAACTCCCCGGCGGAGCACAGATACGCAGTATTTT.

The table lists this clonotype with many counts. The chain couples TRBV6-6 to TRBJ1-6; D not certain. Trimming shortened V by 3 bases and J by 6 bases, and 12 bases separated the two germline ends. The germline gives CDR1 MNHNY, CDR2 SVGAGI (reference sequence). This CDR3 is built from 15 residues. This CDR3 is CASSYQRESNSPLHF. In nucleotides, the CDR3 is TGTGCCAGCAGTTATCAGCGAGAGTCTAATTCACCCCTCCACTTT.

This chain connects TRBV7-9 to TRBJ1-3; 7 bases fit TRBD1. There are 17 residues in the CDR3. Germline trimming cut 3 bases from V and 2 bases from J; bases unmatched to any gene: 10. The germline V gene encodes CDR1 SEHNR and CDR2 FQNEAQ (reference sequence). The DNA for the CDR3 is TGTGCCAGCAGCTTGGCGGGACAGCAATCGACTGGAAACACCATATATTTT. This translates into CASSLAGQQSTGNTIYF. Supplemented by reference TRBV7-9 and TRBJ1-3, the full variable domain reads DTGVSQNPRHKITKRGQNVTFRCDPISEHNRLYWYRQTLGQGPEFLTYFQNEAQLEKSRLLSDRFSAERPKGSFSTLEIQRTEQGDSAMYLCASSLAGQQSTGNTIYFGEGSWLTVV.

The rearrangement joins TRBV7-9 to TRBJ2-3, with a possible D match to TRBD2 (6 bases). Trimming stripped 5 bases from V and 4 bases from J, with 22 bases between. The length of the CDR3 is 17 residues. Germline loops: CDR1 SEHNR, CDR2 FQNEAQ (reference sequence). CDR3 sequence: CASSPRDSRGAADTQYF. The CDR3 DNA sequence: TGTGCCAGCAGCCCACGGGACTCTCGAGGGGCGGCAGATACGCAGTATTTT. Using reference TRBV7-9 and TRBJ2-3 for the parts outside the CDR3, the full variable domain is DTGVSQNPRHKITKRGQNVTFRCDPISEHNRLYWYRQTLGQGPEFLTYFQNEAQLEKSRLLSDRFSAERPKGSFSTLEIQRTEQGDSAMYLCASSPRDSRGAADTQYFGPGTRLTVL.

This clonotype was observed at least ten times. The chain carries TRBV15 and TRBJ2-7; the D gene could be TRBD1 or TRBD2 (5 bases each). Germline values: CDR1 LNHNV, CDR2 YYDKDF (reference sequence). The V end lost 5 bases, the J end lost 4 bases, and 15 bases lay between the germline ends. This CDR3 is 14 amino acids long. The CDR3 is CATSSRDGPYEQYF. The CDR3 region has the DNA TGTGCCACCAGCTCCCGGGACGGTCCTTACGAGCAGTACTTC.

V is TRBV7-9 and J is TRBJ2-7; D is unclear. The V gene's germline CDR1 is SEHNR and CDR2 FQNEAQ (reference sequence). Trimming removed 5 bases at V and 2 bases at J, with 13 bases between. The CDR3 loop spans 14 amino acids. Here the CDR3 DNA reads TGTGCCAGCAGCCCCCTGGGGTTTGCCTACGAGCAGTACTTC. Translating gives CASSPLGFAYEQYF.

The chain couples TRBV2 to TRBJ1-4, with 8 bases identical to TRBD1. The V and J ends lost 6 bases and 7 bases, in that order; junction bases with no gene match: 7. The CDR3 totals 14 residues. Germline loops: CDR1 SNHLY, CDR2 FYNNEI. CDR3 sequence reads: CASSQAGTGEKLFF. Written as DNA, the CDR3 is TGTGCCAGCAGCCAAGCCGGGACAGGTGAAAAACTGTTTTTT. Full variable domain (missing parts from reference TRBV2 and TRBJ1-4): EPEVTQTPSHQVTQMGQEVILRCVPISNHLYFYWYRQILGQKVEFLVSFYNNEISEKSEIFDDQFSVERPDGSNFTLKIRSTKLEDSAMYFCASSQAGTGEKLFFGSGTQLSVL.

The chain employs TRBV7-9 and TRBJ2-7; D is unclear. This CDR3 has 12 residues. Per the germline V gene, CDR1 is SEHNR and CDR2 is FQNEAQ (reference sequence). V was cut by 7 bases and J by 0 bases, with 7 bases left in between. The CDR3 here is CASNGISYEQYF. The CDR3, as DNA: TGTGCCAGCAACGGCATCTCCTACGAGCAGTACTTC.

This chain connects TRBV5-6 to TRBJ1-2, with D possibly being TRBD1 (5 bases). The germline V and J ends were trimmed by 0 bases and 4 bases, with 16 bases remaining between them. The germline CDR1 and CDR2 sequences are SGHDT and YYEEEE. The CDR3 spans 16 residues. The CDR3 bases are TGTGCCAGCAGCTTGGTCATGCTCAGGGCTCCCTATGGCTACACCTTC. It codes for CASSLVMLRAPYGYTF. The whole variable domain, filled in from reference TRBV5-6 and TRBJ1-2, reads DAGVTQSPTHLIKTRGQQVTLRCSPKSGHDTVSWYQQALGQGPQFIFQYYEEEERQRGNFPDRFSGHQFPNYSSELNVNALLLGDSALYLCASSLVMLRAPYGYTFGSGTRLTVV.

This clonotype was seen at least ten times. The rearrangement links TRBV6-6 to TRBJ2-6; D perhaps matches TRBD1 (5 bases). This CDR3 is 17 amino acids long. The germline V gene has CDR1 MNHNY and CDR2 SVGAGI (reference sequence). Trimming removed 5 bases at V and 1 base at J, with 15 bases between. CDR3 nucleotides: TGTGCCAGCAGTACCTCGTCGGCAGGGTCTGGGGCCAACGTCCTGACTTTC. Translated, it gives CASSTSSAGSGANVLTF.

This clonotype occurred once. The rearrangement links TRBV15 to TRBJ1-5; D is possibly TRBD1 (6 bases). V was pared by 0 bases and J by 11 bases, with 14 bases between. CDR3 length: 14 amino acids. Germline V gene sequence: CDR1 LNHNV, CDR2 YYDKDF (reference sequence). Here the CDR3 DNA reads TGTGCCACCAGCAGAGATTGGGGTCAGGGGACCCAGCATTTT. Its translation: CATSRDWGQGTQHF.

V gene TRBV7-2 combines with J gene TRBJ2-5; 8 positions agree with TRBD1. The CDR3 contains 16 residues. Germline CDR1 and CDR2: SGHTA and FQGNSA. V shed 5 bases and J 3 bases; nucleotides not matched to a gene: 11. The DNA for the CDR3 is TGTGCCAGCAGCCTCACCTTGGGACAGGCCAAAGAGACCCAGTACTTC. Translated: CASSLTLGQAKETQYF.

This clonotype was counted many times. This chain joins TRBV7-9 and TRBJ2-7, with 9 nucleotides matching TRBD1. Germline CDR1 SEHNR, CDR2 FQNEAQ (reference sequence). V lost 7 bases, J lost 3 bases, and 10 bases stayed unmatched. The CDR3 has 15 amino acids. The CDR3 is CASNRPGQGFYEQYF. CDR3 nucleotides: TGTGCCAGCAACCGACCGGGACAGGGTTTCTACGAGCAGTACTTC. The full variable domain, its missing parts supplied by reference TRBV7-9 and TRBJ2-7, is DTGVSQNPRHKITKRGQNVTFRCDPISEHNRLYWYRQTLGQGPEFLTYFQNEAQLEKSRLLSDRFSAERPKGSFSTLEIQRTEQGDSAMYLCASNRPGQGFYEQYFGPGTRLTVT.

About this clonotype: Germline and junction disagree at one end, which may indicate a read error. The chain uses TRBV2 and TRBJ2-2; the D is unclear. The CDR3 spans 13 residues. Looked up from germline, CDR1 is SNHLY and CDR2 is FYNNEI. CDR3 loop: CASVGSNNGELFF. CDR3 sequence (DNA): TGTGCCAGCGTCGGATCGAACAACGGGGAGCTGTTTTTT.

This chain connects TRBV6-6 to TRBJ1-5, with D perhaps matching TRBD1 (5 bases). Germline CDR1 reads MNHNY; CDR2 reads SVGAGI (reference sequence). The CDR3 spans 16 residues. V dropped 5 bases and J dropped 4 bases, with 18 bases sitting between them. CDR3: CASSPVKGYRNQPQHF. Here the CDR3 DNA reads TGTGCCAGCAGTCCCGTGAAGGGGTACAGAAATCAGCCCCAGCATTTT.

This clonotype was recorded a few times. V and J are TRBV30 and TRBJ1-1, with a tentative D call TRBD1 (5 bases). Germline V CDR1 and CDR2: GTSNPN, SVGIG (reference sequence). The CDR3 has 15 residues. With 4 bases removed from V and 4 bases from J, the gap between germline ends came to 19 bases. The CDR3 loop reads CAWTFGGGASTEAFF. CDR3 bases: TGTGCCTGGACCTTCGGGGGAGGGGCTTCCACTGAAGCTTTCTTT.

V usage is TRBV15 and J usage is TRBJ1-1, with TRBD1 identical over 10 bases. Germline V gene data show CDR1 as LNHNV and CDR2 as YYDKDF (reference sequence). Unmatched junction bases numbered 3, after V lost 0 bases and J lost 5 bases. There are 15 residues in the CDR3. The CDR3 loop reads CATSRDPGQGTEAFF. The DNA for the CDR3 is TGTGCCACCAGCAGAGATCCGGGACAGGGGACTGAAGCTTTCTTT.